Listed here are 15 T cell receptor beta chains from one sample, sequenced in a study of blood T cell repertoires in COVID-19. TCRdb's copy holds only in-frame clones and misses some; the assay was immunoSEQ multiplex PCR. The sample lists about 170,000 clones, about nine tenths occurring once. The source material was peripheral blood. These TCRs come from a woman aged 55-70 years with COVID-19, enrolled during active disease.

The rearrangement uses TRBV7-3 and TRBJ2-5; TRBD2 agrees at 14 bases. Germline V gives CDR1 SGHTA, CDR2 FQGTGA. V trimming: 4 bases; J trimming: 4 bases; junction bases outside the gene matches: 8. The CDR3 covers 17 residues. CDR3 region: CASSSSGLAGVGETQYF. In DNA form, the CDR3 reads TGTGCCAGCAGCTCATCGGGACTAGCGGGAGTAGGAGAGACCCAGTACTTC.

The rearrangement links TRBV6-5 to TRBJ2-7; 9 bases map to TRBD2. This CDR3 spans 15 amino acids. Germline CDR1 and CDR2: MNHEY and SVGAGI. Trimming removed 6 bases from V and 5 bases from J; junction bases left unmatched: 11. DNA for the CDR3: TGTGCCAGCAGCCGCCTAGCGGGACTTTCAAACGAGCAGTACTTC. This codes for CASSRLAGLSNEQYF.

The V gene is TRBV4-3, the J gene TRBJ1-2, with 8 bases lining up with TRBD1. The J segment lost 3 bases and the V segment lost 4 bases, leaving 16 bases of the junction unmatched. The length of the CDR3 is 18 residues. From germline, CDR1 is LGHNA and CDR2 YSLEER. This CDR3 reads CASSRKGFGVQGDYGYTF. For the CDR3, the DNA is TGCGCCAGCAGCCGGAAAGGATTTGGTGTACAGGGGGACTATGGCTACACCTTC.

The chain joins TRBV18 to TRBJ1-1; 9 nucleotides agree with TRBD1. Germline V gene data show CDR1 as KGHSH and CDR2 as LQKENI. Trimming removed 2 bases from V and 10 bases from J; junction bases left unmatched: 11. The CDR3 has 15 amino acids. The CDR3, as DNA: TGTGCCAGCTCACCATTGGGACAGGGAGGCTGGAGAGCTTTCTTT. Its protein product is CASSPLGQGGWRAFF.

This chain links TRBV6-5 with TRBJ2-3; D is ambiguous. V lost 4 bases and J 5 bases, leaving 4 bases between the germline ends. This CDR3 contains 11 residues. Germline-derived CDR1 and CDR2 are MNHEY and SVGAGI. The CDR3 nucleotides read TGTGCCAGCAGTTTTAAAGATACGCAGTATTTT. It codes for CASSFKDTQYF.

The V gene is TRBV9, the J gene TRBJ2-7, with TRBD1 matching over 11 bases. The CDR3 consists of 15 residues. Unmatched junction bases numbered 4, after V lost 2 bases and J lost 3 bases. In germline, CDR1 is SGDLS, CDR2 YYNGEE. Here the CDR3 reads CASSVGQGANYEQYF. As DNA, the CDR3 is TGTGCCAGCAGCGTCGGACAGGGGGCGAACTACGAGCAGTACTTC.

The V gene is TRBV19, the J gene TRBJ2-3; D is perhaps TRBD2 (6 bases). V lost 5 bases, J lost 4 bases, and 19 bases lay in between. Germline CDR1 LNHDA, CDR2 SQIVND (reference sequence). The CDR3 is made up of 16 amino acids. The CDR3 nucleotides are TGTGCCAGTAGTCCTCGAAGGACTATATTGTCAGATACGCAGTATTTT. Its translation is CASSPRRTILSDTQYF.

The CDR3 loop reads CASSLSKTGHQPQHF. CDR3 nucleotides: TGTGCCAGCAGTTTATCGAAGACAGGGCACCAGCCCCAGCATTTT. V is TRBV27 and J is TRBJ1-5; 7 nucleotides match TRBD1. The CDR3 has 15 residues. In germline, CDR1 is MNHEY, CDR2 SMNVEV (reference sequence). V trimming: 0 bases; J trimming: 7 bases; junction bases outside the gene matches: 6.

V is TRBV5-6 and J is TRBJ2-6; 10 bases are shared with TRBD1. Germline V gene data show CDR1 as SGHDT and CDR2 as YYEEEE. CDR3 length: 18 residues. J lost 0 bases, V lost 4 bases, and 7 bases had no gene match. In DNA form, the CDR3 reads TGTGCCAGCAGCCGGGGGGGACAGGGGCCCTCTGGGGCCAACGTCCTGACTTTC. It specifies CASSRGGQGPSGANVLTF.

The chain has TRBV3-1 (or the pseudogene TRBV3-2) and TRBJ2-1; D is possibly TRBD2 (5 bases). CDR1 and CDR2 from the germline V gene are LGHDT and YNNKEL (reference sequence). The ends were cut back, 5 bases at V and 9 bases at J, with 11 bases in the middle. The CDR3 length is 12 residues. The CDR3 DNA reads TGTGCCAGCAGCATTAGCGCAGGTGAGCAGTTCTTC. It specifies CASSISAGEQFF.

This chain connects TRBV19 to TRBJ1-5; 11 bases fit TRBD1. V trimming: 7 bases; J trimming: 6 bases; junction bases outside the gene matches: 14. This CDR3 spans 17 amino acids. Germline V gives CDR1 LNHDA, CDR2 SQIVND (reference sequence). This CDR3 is CASTDGQGASVGQPQHF. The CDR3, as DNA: TGTGCCAGTACTGACGGACAGGGGGCTAGTGTCGGTCAGCCCCAGCATTTT.

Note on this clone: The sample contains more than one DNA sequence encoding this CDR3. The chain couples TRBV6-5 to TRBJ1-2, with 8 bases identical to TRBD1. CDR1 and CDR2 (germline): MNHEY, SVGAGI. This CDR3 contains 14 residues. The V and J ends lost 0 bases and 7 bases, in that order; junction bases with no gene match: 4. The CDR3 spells CASSYSTGEGGYTF. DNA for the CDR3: TGTGCCAGCAGTTACTCGACAGGGGAAGGTGGCTACACCTTC.

The CDR3 DNA reads TGTGCCAGCAGCCAAGCCGGGCGGGACACAGATACGCAGTATTTT. Its protein is CASSQAGRDTDTQYF. The chain links TRBV4-2 to TRBJ2-3, with D possibly matching TRBD2 (6 bases). V lost 1 base, J lost 2 bases, and 10 bases lay in between. The CDR3 extends over 15 amino acids. Germline V gene lookup returns CDR1 LGHNA and CDR2 YNFKEQ.

The CDR3 DNA reads TGTGCCAGCTCCAGGGGGACTGAAGCTTTCTTT. Its translation is CASSRGTEAFF. J is TRBJ1-1 and V is TRBV25-1, with 7 bases fitting TRBD1. This CDR3 is 11 amino acids long. CDR1 and CDR2 from the germline V gene are MGHDK and SYGVNS. The junction had 2 bases not matched to a gene; V was cut back by 8 bases and J by 5 bases. Together with reference TRBV25-1 and TRBJ1-1, the CDR3 gives the full variable domain: EADIYQTPRYLVIGTGKKITLECSQTMGHDKMYWYQQDPGMELHLIHYSYGVNSTEKGDLSSESTVSRIRTEHFPLTLESARPSHTSQYLCASSRGTEAFFGQGTRLTVV.

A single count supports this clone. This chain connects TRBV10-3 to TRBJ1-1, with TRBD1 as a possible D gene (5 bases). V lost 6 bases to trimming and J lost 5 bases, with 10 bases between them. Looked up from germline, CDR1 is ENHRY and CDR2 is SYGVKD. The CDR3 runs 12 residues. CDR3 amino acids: CAISNGGTEAFF. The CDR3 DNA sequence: TGTGCCATCAGCAACGGGGGTACTGAAGCTTTCTTT.